Each of the 11 T cell receptor beta chains below was sequenced from the same sample in a study of T cells in Graves' hyperthyroidism and ophthalmopathy. The TCR beta CDR3 regions underwent amplification using RNA transcripts as the source. HTBI primers were the set used in a first-round RT-PCR of the TCR CDR3. TCRdb reprocessed the multiplex PCR reads with MiXCR, giving one entry per CDR3 protein. Seen here are some 440,000 distinct CDR3 sequences, around 14% observed once, and the top ten hold 11% to 15%. The sequenced sample was blood. These receptor sequences come from a young woman with Graves' hyperthyroidism.

In this sample, this clonotype turned up many times. This chain uses TRBV6-6 with TRBJ2-1, with 10 bases matching TRBD2. V shed 1 base and J 8 bases; nucleotides not matched to a gene: 5. From germline, CDR1 is MNHNY and CDR2 SVGAGI (reference sequence). The CDR3 runs 15 residues. The CDR3 loop is CASSYWASGGHEQFF. For the CDR3, the DNA is TGTGCCAGCAGTTACTGGGCTAGCGGGGGTCATGAGCAGTTCTTC.

This clonotype occurred a few times. The chain couples TRBV12-3 or TRBV12-4 to TRBJ1-1; TRBD1 aligns across 9 bases. J was trimmed by 7 bases and V by 6 bases; bases with no gene match: 9. This CDR3 is 14 amino acids long. The CDR3 protein is CASRDKQGAYEAFF. CDR3 nucleotide sequence: TGTGCCAGCAGGGATAAACAGGGGGCGTATGAAGCTTTCTTT.

The chain links TRBV18 to TRBJ2-5; 9 bases are a match to TRBD1. Germline assignment: CDR1 KGHSH and CDR2 LQKENI. The CDR3 covers 17 residues. Trimming removed 6 bases from V and 0 bases from J; junction bases left unmatched: 11. CDR3 region: CASSPGQGAPYQETQYF. In nucleotides, the CDR3 is TGTGCCAGCTCGCCGGGACAGGGAGCCCCTTACCAAGAGACCCAGTACTTC.

This clonotype was detected only a few times. The chain has TRBV20-1 and TRBJ1-3; D gene ambiguous. This CDR3 region has 14 residues. V lost 0 bases and J 0 bases, leaving 6 bases between the germline ends. Germline V gives CDR1 DFQATT, CDR2 SNEGSKA (reference sequence). The DNA for the CDR3 is TGCAGTGCTAGAGATTTAGGCTCTGGAAACACCATATATTTT. Encoded protein: CSARDLGSGNTIYF.

This clonotype has a handful of counts. This sequence joins TRBV6-1 and TRBJ2-5, with 13 bases that match TRBD2. The CDR3 has 17 amino acids. Germline V CDR1 and CDR2: MNHNS, SASEGT. CDR3 residues: CATRTSGGNRRDETQYF. Written as DNA, the CDR3 is TGTGCTACTAGGACTAGCGGGGGCAATAGAAGAGACGAGACCCAGTACTTC.

This clonotype was observed a handful of times. This chain uses TRBV15 with TRBJ1-5, with D perhaps TRBD1 (6 bases). V dropped 5 bases and J dropped 0 bases, with 17 bases sitting between them. The CDR3 has 17 amino acids. Germline loops: CDR1 LNHNV, CDR2 YYDKDF (reference sequence). For the CDR3, the DNA is TGTGCCACCAGCGGAGTGAACAGGGCTTATAGCAATCAGCCCCAGCATTTT. Protein: CATSGVNRAYSNQPQHF. The whole variable domain, remainder taken from reference TRBV15 and TRBJ1-5, is DAMVIQNPRYQVTQFGKPVTLSCSQTLNHNVMYWYQQKSSQAPKLLFHYYDKDFNNEADTPDNFQSRRPNTSFCFLDIRSPGLGDTAMYLCATSGVNRAYSNQPQHFGDGTRLSIL.

This clonotype was found many times. The genes are TRBV18 and TRBJ2-7; tentative D call: TRBD1 (6 bases). Per germline, CDR1 KGHSH and CDR2 LQKENI. The CDR3 sequence is 14 residues long. Trimming removed 5 bases from V and 0 bases from J, with 11 bases in between. CDR3 in DNA: TGTGCCAGCTCATCGGACAGTTCCTCCTACGAGCAGTACTTC. The encoded protein is CASSSDSSSYEQYF.

This clonotype was detected many times. V usage is TRBV20-1 and J usage is TRBJ2-7; D unclear. The germline V gene encodes CDR1 DFQATT and CDR2 SNEGSKA (reference sequence). The CDR3 runs 13 residues. Trimming removed 4 bases from V and 2 bases from J, with 12 bases in between. The CDR3 region is CSATSDGAYEQYF. The CDR3 nucleotides are TGCAGTGCTACTTCGGACGGAGCCTACGAGCAGTACTTC.

In its sample, this clonotype was seen many times. V is TRBV20-1 and J is TRBJ1-2; 7 bases agree with TRBD1. CDR3 length: 14 amino acids. Germline loops: CDR1 DFQATT, CDR2 SNEGSKA (reference sequence). J was trimmed by 1 base and V by 5 bases; bases with no gene match: 7. Written as DNA, the CDR3 is TGCAGTGCTTTGGGGAGGGACAGTAACTATGGCTACACCTTC. Amino acids: CSALGRDSNYGYTF.

This clonotype was counted many times. This sequence joins TRBV6-2 or TRBV6-3 and TRBJ2-7; weak D call: TRBD2 (6 bases). The germline CDR1 and CDR2 sequences are MNHEY and SVGEGT. V lost 6 bases, J lost 3 bases, and 18 bases lay in between. The CDR3 is made up of 15 amino acids. The CDR3 nucleotides are TGTGCCAGCAGCCGGACGGGACGGAGGGGCTACGAGCAGTACTTC. As protein: CASSRTGRRGYEQYF.

This rearrangement joins TRBV10-3 to TRBJ1-2; a weak D match, TRBD1 (6 bases). This CDR3 has 14 residues. Germline V gives CDR1 ENHRY, CDR2 SYGVKD. Trimming left V 0 bases short and J 4 bases short, with 9 bases between. The CDR3 bases are TGTGCCATCAGTGAGTCAGGGGGTAGCTATGGCTACACCTTC. Amino acid sequence: CAISESGGSYGYTF.